This T cell receptor (beta chain) was sequenced during a study of OX40 agonist ivuxolimab in advanced cancers. The germline V gene has CDR1 SQVTM and CDR2 ANQGSEA. This CDR3 spans 12 amino acids. The V segment lost 5 bases and the J segment 4 bases; nucleotides outside the gene matches: 2. TCRdb keeps only in-frame clones here, not all; method: immunoSEQ multiplex PCR. The repertoire holds tens of thousands of clones, with 75% to 85% as singletons. The V gene is TRBV29-1, the J gene TRBJ2-3, with 8 nucleotides matching TRBD1. The sequencing here drew on CD4+ or CD8+ T cells sorted from blood, taken in a trial of the OX40 agonist ivuxolimab. The receptor's source is an adult with an advanced solid tumor such as melanoma, head and neck, liver or kidney cancer. CDR3 sequence reads: CSVRTGSDTQYF. DNA of the CDR3: TGCAGCGTTCGGACAGGGTCAGATACGCAGTATTTT.